The sample holds a few counts of the clone carrying this TCR beta chain. TCRdb reprocessed the 5' RACE reads via MiXCR and lists one record per CDR3 protein. The sample contains under 350,000 distinct CDR3 sequences, more than 8% of which appear only once. This entry comes from a study of identical twins. This CDR3 contains 14 residues. The junction had 7 bases not matched to a gene; V was cut back by 4 bases and J by 1 base. Germline CDR1 reads SQVTM; CDR2 reads ANQGSEA. This same sample was also taken into another study, of yellow fever vaccine responses in identical twins.

This chain links TRBV29-1 with TRBJ2-7, with 7 nucleotides matching TRBD1. The TCR comes from a woman aged 18-35 years in good health. Sample: CD8+ T cells sorted from blood. CDR3 in DNA: TGCAGCGTTGTTGGGGACAGTCCATCCTACGAGCAGTACTTC. This encodes CSVVGDSPSYEQYF.